A single sample is the source of the 30 T cell receptor beta chains below, sequenced in a study of monozygotic twins with inflammatory bowel disease. Using the 5' RACE reads, TCRdb records one entry per CDR3 protein without DNA. The sample includes 150,000 to 200,000 distinct CDR3 sequences. The sample consisted of blood. These receptor sequences come from a human donor with ulcerative colitis or Crohn's disease, or a healthy co-twin of an affected twin (not recorded which).

The chain carries TRBV20-1 and TRBJ2-7; TCRdb gives TRBD2 as the D gene, but with no DNA this cannot be confirmed. Germline V CDR1 and CDR2: DFQATT, SNEGSKA (reference sequence). The CDR3 has 14 amino acids. The CDR3 reads CSAGFSGKGDEQYF.

The V gene is TRBV15, the J gene TRBJ2-7. Germline lookup yields CDR1 LNHNV and CDR2 YYDKDF (reference sequence). The CDR3 length is 13 residues. The chain's CDR3 is CATSRDPTEEQYF.

The rearrangement joins TRBV6-1 to TRBJ2-1; TCRdb picks TRBD1, but there is no DNA to check that call. The length of the CDR3 is 14 residues. From germline, CDR1 is MNHNS and CDR2 SASEGT. The CDR3 loop is CASRSGGARYEQFF.

The chain links TRBV3-1 to TRBJ2-3; TCRdb calls TRBD2, which cannot be checked without DNA. CDR1 and CDR2 from the germline V gene are LGHDT and YNNKEL (reference sequence). CDR3 size: 16 residues. CDR3 residues: CASSQEAGGTTDTQYF.

The chain recombines TRBV20-1 with TRBJ2-2; the TCRdb call, TRBD1, lacks DNA for checking. The CDR3 is made up of 13 amino acids. CDR1 and CDR2 from the germline V gene are DFQATT and SNEGSKA (reference sequence). The CDR3 is CSASTGGTGELFF.

This chain connects TRBV28 to TRBJ1-1; TCRdb outputs TRBD1, but without DNA this stays unchecked. Looked up from germline, CDR1 is MDHEN and CDR2 is SYDVKM. This CDR3 has 12 residues. The CDR3 here is CASGSGQRNAFF.

V usage is TRBV5-1 and J usage is TRBJ2-1; TCRdb reports TRBD2, a call that lacks DNA to check it against. Germline CDR1 SGHRS, CDR2 YFSETQ. There are 15 residues in the CDR3. The CDR3 protein is CASSDVAGTPGEQFF.

This chain joins TRBV15 and TRBJ2-1. In germline, CDR1 is LNHNV, CDR2 YYDKDF (reference sequence). The CDR3 contains 15 residues. CDR3 loop: CATSRDRGSYNEQFF.

V is TRBV6-1 and J is TRBJ1-4; the TCRdb D gene call, TRBD1, has no DNA to confirm it. The CDR3 covers 11 residues. Germline V gene data show CDR1 as MNHNS and CDR2 as SASEGT. CDR3 residues: CASNALEKLFF.

The chain uses TRBV15 and TRBJ1-2; with no DNA, the TCRdb D assignment of TRBD1 cannot be verified. CDR3 length equals 14 residues. The germline V gene has CDR1 LNHNV and CDR2 YYDKDF (reference sequence). This CDR3 reads CATSGGSNSYGYTF.

This sequence joins TRBV7-9 and TRBJ2-1; absent DNA, TCRdb's TRBD1 call cannot be checked. This CDR3 region has 15 residues. Per the germline V gene, CDR1 is SEHNR and CDR2 is FQNEAQ (reference sequence). The CDR3 sequence is CASSVAGAPQDEQFF.

The chain joins TRBV7-8 to TRBJ2-5; the TCRdb D gene call, TRBD2, has no DNA to confirm it. Germline V gene sequence: CDR1 SGHVS, CDR2 FQNEAQ. The CDR3 is made up of 17 amino acids. CDR3: CASSPTGLREGPETQYF.

The genes are TRBV20-1 and TRBJ1-5; the TRBD1 assignment by TCRdb is unverifiable without DNA. The CDR3 is 15 amino acids. The germline V gene has CDR1 DFQATT and CDR2 SNEGSKA (reference sequence). The CDR3 loop reads CSARTPRGQNQPQHF.

The chain couples TRBV5-8 to TRBJ2-7; TCRdb returns TRBD1, unconfirmable since there is no DNA. The germline V gene has CDR1 SGHTS and CDR2 YDEGEE. There are 12 residues in the CDR3. CDR3 residues: CASSPRIYEQYF.

J is TRBJ2-5 and V is TRBV5-1; as DNA is missing, the TRBD1 call by TCRdb cannot be tested. Per germline, CDR1 SGHRS and CDR2 YFSETQ. The CDR3 is made up of 14 amino acids. The CDR3 sequence is CASSFGTGQETQYF.

This chain joins TRBV20-1 and TRBJ2-2; TCRdb's D call of TRBD1 is untestable without DNA. Germline V gene sequence: CDR1 DFQATT, CDR2 SNEGSKA (reference sequence). The CDR3 extends over 13 amino acids. The CDR3 sequence: CSARTGGNGELFF.

The chain links TRBV20-1 to TRBJ1-2. Germline V gene sequence: CDR1 DFQATT, CDR2 SNEGSKA (reference sequence). The CDR3 is 16 amino acids. The CDR3 sequence is CSARDPGASWGYGYTF.

This chain uses TRBV7-8 with TRBJ2-1; the D gene TCRdb calls, TRBD2, cannot be checked with no DNA. The CDR3 has 17 residues. Germline V gene sequence: CDR1 SGHVS, CDR2 FQNEAQ. CDR3: CASSLGPSGSSYNEQFF. Full variable domain (outside the CDR3, taken from reference TRBV7-8 and TRBJ2-1): GAGVSQSPRYKVAKRGQDVALRCDPISGHVSLFWYQQALGQGPEFLTYFQNEAQLDKSGLPSDRFFAERPEGSVSTLKIQRTQQEDSAVYLCASSLGPSGSSYNEQFFGPGTRLTVL.

The V and J genes are TRBV30 and TRBJ2-2; the D call of TRBD1 rests on TCRdb alone, since no DNA is present to check it. Germline V gives CDR1 GTSNPN, CDR2 SVGIG (reference sequence). CDR3 size: 16 residues. The CDR3 loop is CAWIPPSQGVAGELFF.

The V call is TRBV6-2 or TRBV6-3, the J call TRBJ2-7; TCRdb's D gene call, TRBD1, goes unchecked for lack of DNA. CDR1 and CDR2 from the germline V gene are MNHEY and SVGEGT. The CDR3 totals 13 residues. The CDR3 loop is CASSYPYRDEQYF.

The V gene is TRBV7-2, the J gene TRBJ2-1; TCRdb lists TRBD2, though no DNA is available to test this call. Per the germline V gene, CDR1 is SGHTA and CDR2 is FQGNSA. The CDR3 extends over 16 amino acids. CDR3 region: CASSLRSGGSNNEQFF.

The J gene is TRBJ2-1, the V gene TRBV5-1. The CDR3 sequence is 14 residues long. Germline V gene lookup returns CDR1 SGHRS and CDR2 YFSETQ. The CDR3 sequence is CASSRGSLDNEQFF. Full variable domain (missing parts from reference TRBV5-1 and TRBJ2-1): KAGVTQTPRYLIKTRGQQVTLSCSPISGHRSVSWYQQTPGQGLQFLFEYFSETQRNKGNFPGRFSGRQFSNSRSEMNVSTLELGDSALYLCASSRGSLDNEQFFGPGTRLTVL.

The chain uses TRBV20-1 and TRBJ1-2. The CDR3 runs to 11 residues. CDR1 and CDR2 from the germline V gene are DFQATT and SNEGSKA (reference sequence). The CDR3 is CSPSGAHGYTF.

This chain uses TRBV18 with TRBJ2-1; absent DNA, TCRdb's TRBD2 call cannot be checked. The germline V gene encodes CDR1 KGHSH and CDR2 LQKENI. The CDR3 is 14 residues long. CDR3 residues: CASSPASGLNEQFF.

The chain links TRBV5-1 to TRBJ1-1. The CDR3 loop spans 13 amino acids. Germline CDR1 and CDR2: SGHRS and YFSETQ. CDR3 sequence: CASSSQLNTEAFF.

This chain connects TRBV29-1 to TRBJ1-5; TCRdb reports TRBD1, a call that lacks DNA to check it against. Germline loops: CDR1 SQVTM, CDR2 ANQGSEA. This CDR3 is 13 amino acids long. This CDR3 is CSVAGGSQQPQHF.

V gene TRBV6-1 combines with J gene TRBJ1-1; the TCRdb call, TRBD1, lacks DNA for checking. The CDR3 has 14 amino acids. Germline V lookup: CDR1 MNHNS, CDR2 SASEGT. This chain's CDR3 is CASSARGGGSEAFF.

This sequence joins TRBV29-1 and TRBJ2-3; TCRdb designates TRBD1, a call that cannot be tested without DNA. This CDR3 comprises 13 residues. CDR1 SQVTM and CDR2 ANQGSEA come from the germline V gene. CDR3 in amino acids: CSVHGTLTDTQYF.

The V gene is TRBV19, the J gene TRBJ1-5. The CDR3 length is 15 residues. CDR1 is LNHDA, CDR2 SQIVND, per germline (reference sequence). The CDR3 sequence is CASSIGPTGNQPQHF.

The rearrangement uses TRBV20-1 and TRBJ1-2; TCRdb returns TRBD1, unconfirmable since there is no DNA. The CDR3 length is 15 residues. Germline-derived CDR1 and CDR2 are DFQATT and SNEGSKA (reference sequence). CDR3 loop: CSARGRTGGSNGYTF.